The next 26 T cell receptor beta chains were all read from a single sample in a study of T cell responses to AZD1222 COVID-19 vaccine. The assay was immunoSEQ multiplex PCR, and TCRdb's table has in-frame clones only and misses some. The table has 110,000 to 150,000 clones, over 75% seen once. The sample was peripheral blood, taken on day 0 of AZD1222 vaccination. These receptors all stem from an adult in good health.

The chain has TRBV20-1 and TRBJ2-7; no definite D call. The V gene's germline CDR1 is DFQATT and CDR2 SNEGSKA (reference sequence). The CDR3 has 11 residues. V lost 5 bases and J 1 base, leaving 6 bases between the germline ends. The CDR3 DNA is TGCAGTGCTCAGAGGTCCTACGAGCAGTACTTC. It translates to CSAQRSYEQYF.

The CDR3 sequence: CASSPRKRDRLVVGYTF. In DNA, the CDR3 is TGTGCCAGCAGCCCAAGGAAACGGGACCGCCTGGTAGTCGGCTACACCTTC. The rearrangement joins TRBV27 to TRBJ1-2; possibly TRBD1 for D (5 bases). In germline, CDR1 is MNHEY, CDR2 SMNVEV (reference sequence). Trimming shortened V by 6 bases and J by 8 bases, and 28 bases separated the two germline ends. The CDR3 extends over 17 amino acids.

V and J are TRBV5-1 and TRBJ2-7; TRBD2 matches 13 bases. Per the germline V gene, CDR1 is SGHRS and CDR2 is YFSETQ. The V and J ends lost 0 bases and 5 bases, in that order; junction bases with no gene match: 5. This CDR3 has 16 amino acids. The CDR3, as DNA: TGCGCCAGCAGCTTGGGGGGGACTAGCGGGACCAACGAGCAGTACTTC. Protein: CASSLGGTSGTNEQYF.

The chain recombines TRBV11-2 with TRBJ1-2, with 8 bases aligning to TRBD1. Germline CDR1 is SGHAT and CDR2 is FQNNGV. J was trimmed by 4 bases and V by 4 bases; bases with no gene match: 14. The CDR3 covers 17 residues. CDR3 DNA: TGTGCCAGCAGCTGGACAATCGGACAGGGTACCCGCTATGGCTACACCTTC. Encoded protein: CASSWTIGQGTRYGYTF.

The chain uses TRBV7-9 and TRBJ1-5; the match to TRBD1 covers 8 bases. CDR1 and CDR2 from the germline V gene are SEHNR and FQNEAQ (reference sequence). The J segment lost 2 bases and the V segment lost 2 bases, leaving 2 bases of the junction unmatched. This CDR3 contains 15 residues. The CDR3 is CASSLSTGGNQPQHF. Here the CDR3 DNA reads TGTGCCAGCAGCTTATCGACAGGGGGCAATCAGCCCCAGCATTTT.

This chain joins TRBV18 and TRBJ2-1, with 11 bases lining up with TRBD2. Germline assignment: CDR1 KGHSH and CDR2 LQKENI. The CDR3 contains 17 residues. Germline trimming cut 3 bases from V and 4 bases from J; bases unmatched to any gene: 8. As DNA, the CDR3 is TGTGCCAGCTCACCGGAACCGGGACTAGCGGTATACAATGAGCAGTTCTTC. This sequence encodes CASSPEPGLAVYNEQFF.

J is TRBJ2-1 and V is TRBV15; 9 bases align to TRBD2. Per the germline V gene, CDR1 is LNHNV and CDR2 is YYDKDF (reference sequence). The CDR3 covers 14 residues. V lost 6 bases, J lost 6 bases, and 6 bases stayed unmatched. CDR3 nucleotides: TGTGCCACCAGTCAGCGGGAGGCCGGCAATGAGCAGTTCTTC. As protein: CATSQREAGNEQFF.

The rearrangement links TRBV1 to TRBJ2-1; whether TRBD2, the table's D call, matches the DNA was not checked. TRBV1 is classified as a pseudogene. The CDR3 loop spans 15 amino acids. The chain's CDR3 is CTSSPPSGTYNEQFF. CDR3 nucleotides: TGCACCAGCAGCCCACCCAGCGGAACCTACAATGAGCAGTTCTTC.

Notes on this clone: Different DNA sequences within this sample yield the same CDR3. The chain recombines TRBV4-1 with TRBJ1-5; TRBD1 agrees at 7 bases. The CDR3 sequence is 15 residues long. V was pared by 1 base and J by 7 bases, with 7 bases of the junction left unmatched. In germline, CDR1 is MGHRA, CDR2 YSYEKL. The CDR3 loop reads CASSQGGQANQPQHF. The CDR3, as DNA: TGCGCCAGCAGCCAAGGAGGACAGGCTAACCAGCCCCAGCATTTT.

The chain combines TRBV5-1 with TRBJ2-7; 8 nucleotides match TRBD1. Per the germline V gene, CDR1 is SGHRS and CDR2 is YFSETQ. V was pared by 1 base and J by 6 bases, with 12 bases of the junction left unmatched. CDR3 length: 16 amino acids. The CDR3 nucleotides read TGCGCCAGCAGCTTGTTGGCAGGGGGCGTAAGGAGCGAGCAGTACTTC. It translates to CASSLLAGGVRSEQYF.

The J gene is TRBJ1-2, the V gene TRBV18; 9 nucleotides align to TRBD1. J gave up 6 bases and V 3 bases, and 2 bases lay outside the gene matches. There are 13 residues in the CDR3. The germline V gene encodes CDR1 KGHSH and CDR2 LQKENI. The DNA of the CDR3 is TGTGCCAGCTCACCCGGGACAGGGAATGGCTACACCTTC. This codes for CASSPGTGNGYTF.

Here the CDR3 DNA reads TGCAGCGTTGAACAGGGCTCTGGAAACACCATATATTTT. This codes for CSVEQGSGNTIYF. The chain uses TRBV29-1 and TRBJ1-3, with a weak D call TRBD1 (5 bases). The CDR3 runs 13 residues. CDR1 is SQVTM, CDR2 ANQGSEA, per germline. Trimming removed 2 bases at V and 0 bases at J, with 5 bases between.

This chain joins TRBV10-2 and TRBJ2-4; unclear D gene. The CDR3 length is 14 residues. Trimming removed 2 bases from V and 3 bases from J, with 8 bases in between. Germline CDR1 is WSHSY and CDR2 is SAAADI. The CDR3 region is CASSEVAVKNIQYF. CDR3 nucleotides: TGCGCCAGCAGTGAGGTCGCAGTCAAAAACATTCAGTACTTC.

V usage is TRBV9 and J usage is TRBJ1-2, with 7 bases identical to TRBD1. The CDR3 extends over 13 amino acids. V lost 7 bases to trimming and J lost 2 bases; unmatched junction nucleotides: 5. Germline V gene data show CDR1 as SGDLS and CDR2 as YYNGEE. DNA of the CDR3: TGTGCCAGCGCGCCGACAGGGAACTATGGCTACACCTTC. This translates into CASAPTGNYGYTF.

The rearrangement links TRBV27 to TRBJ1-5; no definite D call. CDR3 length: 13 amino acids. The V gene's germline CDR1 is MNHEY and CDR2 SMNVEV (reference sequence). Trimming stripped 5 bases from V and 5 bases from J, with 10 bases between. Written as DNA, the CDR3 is TGTGCCAGCAGTGGAGCTCGAGATCAGCCCCAGCATTTT. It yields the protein CASSGARDQPQHF.

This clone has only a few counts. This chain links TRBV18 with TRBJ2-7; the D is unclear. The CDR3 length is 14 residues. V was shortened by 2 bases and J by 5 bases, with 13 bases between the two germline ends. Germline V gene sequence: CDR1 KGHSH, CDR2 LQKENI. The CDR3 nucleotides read TGTGCCAGCTCACCAGAGTACTCGTCCCACGAGCAGTACTTC. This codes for CASSPEYSSHEQYF.

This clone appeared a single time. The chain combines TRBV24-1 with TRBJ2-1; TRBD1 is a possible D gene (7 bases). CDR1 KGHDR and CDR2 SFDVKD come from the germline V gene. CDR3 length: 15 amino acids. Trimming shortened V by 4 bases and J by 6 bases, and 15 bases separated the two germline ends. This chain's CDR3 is CATSDTDRDSNEQFF. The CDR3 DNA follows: TGTGCCACCAGTGACACCGACAGGGACTCCAATGAGCAGTTCTTC.

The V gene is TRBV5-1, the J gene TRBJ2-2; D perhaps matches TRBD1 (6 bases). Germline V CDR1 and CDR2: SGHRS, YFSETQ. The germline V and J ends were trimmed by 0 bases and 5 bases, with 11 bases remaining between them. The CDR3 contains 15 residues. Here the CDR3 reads CASSLVGGDTGELFF. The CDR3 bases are TGCGCCAGCAGCTTGGTAGGGGGAGATACCGGGGAGCTGTTTTTT.

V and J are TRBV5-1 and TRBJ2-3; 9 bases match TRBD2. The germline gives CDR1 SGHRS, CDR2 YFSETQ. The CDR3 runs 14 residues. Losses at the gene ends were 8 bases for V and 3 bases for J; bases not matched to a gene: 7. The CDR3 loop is CASYLAGSTDTQYF. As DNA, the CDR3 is TGCGCCAGTTACCTAGCGGGGAGTACAGATACGCAGTATTTT.

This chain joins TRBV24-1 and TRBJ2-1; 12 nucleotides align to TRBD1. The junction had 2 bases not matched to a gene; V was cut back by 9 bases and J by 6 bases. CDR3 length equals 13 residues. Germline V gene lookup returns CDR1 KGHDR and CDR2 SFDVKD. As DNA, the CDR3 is TGTGCCACCGGGACAGGGGGCATCAATGAGCAGTTCTTC. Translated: CATGTGGINEQFF.

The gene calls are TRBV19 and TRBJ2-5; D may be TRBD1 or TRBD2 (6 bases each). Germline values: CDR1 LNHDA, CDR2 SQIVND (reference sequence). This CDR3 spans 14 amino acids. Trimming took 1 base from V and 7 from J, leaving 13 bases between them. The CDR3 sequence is CASSIVGGLRTQYF. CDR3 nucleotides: TGTGCCAGTAGTATAGTTGGGGGGCTGCGGACCCAGTACTTC.

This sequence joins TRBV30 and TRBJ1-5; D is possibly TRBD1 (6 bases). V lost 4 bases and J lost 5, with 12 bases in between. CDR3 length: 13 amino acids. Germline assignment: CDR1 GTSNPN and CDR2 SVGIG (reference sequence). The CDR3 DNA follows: TGTGCCTGGAAAGTACAGGGACATCAGCCCCAGCATTTT. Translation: CAWKVQGHQPQHF.

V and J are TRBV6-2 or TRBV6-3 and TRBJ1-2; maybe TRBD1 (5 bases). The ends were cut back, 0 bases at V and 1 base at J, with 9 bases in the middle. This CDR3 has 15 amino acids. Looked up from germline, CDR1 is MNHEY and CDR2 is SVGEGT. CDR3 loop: CASSYSGQLNYGYTF. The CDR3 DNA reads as TGTGCCAGCAGTTACTCGGGGCAGCTTAACTATGGCTACACCTTC.

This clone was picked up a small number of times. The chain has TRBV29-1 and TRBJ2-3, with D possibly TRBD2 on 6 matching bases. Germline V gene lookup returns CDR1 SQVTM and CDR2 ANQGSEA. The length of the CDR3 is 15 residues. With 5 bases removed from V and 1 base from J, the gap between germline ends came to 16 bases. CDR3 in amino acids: CSVMGGKEGTDTQYF. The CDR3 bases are TGCAGCGTTATGGGAGGAAAGGAGGGCACAGATACGCAGTATTTT.

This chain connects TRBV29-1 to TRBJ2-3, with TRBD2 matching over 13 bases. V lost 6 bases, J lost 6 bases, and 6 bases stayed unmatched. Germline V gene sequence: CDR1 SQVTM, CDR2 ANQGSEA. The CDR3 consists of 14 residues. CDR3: CSVYGLAGVDTQYF. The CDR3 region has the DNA TGCAGCGTCTATGGACTAGCGGGGGTGGATACGCAGTATTTT.

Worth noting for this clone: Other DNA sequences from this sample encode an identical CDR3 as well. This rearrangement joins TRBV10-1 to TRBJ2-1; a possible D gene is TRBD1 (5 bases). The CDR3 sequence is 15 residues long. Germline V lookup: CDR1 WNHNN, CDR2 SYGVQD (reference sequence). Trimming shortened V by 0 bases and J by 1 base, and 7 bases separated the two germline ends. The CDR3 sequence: CASSESSGSYNEQFF. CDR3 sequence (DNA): TGCGCCAGCAGTGAGTCGTCAGGGTCCTACAATGAGCAGTTCTTC.